This is a list of T cell receptor beta chains from one sample in a study of cytomegalovirus exposure and HLA in healthy donors. Produced via immunoSEQ multiplex PCR; TCRdb's table is partial and in-frame only. The profile covers some 120,000 clones, with about 76% appearing a single time and 9.5% to 15% taken by the ten largest. Sequencing was performed on PBMCs. Receptor source: a woman aged 40 to 50 in good health and CMV-seropositive. CDR3s include the opening cysteine and the closing phenylalanine or tryptophan. The order of the fields is V gene, D gene, clone size, J gene, CDR3 DNA, CDR3 protein. D genes are given only for firm matches. Part of the rows lack a size; the others show once, few, many or a class for expanded clones.

v_call: TRBV4-1
d_call: -
clone_size: once
j_call: TRBJ1-1
cdr3_nt: TGCGCCAGCAGTGTCCATAGGAACACTGAAGCTTTCTTT
cdr3_aa: CASSVHRNTEAFF

v_call: TRBV19
d_call: -
clone_size: -
j_call: TRBJ1-6
cdr3_nt: TGTGCCAGTGGCATCCAACGGGGTTCACCCCTCCACTTT
cdr3_aa: CASGIQRGSPLHF

v_call: TRBV9
d_call: -
clone_size: -
j_call: TRBJ2-6
cdr3_nt: TGTGCCAGCAGCGAGCCGGACAGTTTCTCTGGGGCCAACGTCCTGACTTTC
cdr3_aa: CASSEPDSFSGANVLTF

v_call: TRBV7-2
d_call: -
clone_size: -
j_call: TRBJ1-5
cdr3_nt: TGTGCCAGCAGCTTATGGGGGGGCAATCAGCCCCAGCATTTT
cdr3_aa: CASSLWGGNQPQHF

v_call: TRBV13
d_call: -
clone_size: -
j_call: TRBJ1-1
cdr3_nt: TGTGCCAGCAGTCCATATACTCCCATCGAAGCTTTCTTT
cdr3_aa: CASSPYTPIEAFF

v_call: TRBV6-1
d_call: TRBD2
clone_size: few
j_call: TRBJ2-2
cdr3_nt: TGTGCCAGCAGTGATCCCGGGAGGAAGCCCGGGGAGCTGTTTTTT
cdr3_aa: CASSDPGRKPGELFF

v_call: TRBV7-9
d_call: -
clone_size: -
j_call: TRBJ1-1
cdr3_nt: TGTGCCAGCAGCTTAGAGGCGGGTGTAGAAGCTTTCTTT
cdr3_aa: CASSLEAGVEAFF

v_call: TRBV6-1
d_call: TRBD1
clone_size: -
j_call: TRBJ1-5
cdr3_nt: TGTGCCAGCAGTGCCGGGACAGCGCATCAGCCCCAGCATTTT
cdr3_aa: CASSAGTAHQPQHF

v_call: TRBV4-1
d_call: -
clone_size: -
j_call: TRBJ1-1
cdr3_nt: TGCGCCAGCAGCCAAGGCGGGGGGAGGAACACTGAAGCTTTCTTT
cdr3_aa: CASSQGGGRNTEAFF

v_call: TRBV6-1
d_call: -
clone_size: few
j_call: TRBJ1-5
cdr3_nt: TGTGCCAGCAGTGAAAGCGGGATCGATCAGCCCCAGCATTTT
cdr3_aa: CASSESGIDQPQHF

v_call: TRBV7-9
d_call: -
clone_size: -
j_call: TRBJ1-4
cdr3_nt: TGTGCCAGCAGCTTGGGGGCAGGAAATGAAAAACTGTTTTTT
cdr3_aa: CASSLGAGNEKLFF

v_call: TRBV1
d_call: -
clone_size: once
j_call: TRBJ1-1
cdr3_nt: TGCACCAGCAGCCAAGATTCGTTCCTAGGGTCGAAGCAGGGGAACACTGAAGCTTTCTTT
cdr3_aa: CTSSQDSFLGSKQGNTEAFF

v_call: TRBV6-6
d_call: -
clone_size: few
j_call: TRBJ1-2
cdr3_nt: TGTGCCAGCAGAGAACTCTATGGCTACACCTTC
cdr3_aa: CASRELYGYTF

v_call: TRBV6-1
d_call: -
clone_size: few
j_call: TRBJ1-4
cdr3_nt: TGTGCCAGCAGCTCCGGGTTAACTAATGAAAAACTGTTTTTT
cdr3_aa: CASSSGLTNEKLFF

v_call: TRBV7-9
d_call: TRBD1
clone_size: -
j_call: TRBJ2-2
cdr3_nt: TGTGCCAGCAGCGGCGCCCCCGGGACAGGGAACACCGGGGAGCTGTTTTTT
cdr3_aa: CASSGAPGTGNTGELFF

v_call: TRBV9
d_call: -
clone_size: -
j_call: TRBJ1-1
cdr3_nt: TGTGCCAGCAGCGCCGGGACTTACACTGAAGCTTTCTTT
cdr3_aa: CASSAGTYTEAFF

v_call: TRBV18
d_call: -
clone_size: -
j_call: TRBJ1-1
cdr3_nt: TGTGCCAGCTCACCTTCGATCTTACAGTCTGAAGCTTTCTTT
cdr3_aa: CASSPSILQSEAFF

v_call: TRBV5-1
d_call: TRBD1
clone_size: -
j_call: TRBJ1-1
cdr3_nt: TGCGCCAGCAGCGAACAGGGGGCGGCCATGAACACTGAAGCTTTCTTT
cdr3_aa: CASSEQGAAMNTEAFF

v_call: TRBV10-3
d_call: TRBD1
clone_size: -
j_call: TRBJ2-1
cdr3_nt: TGTGCCATCAGGCCCGGACAGGGTAGCGGTGAGCAGTTCTTC
cdr3_aa: CAIRPGQGSGEQFF

v_call: TRBV5-1
d_call: TRBD1
clone_size: -
j_call: TRBJ2-7
cdr3_nt: TGCGCCAGCAGTTCGACAGGGGGTTCCTACGAGCAGTACTTC
cdr3_aa: CASSSTGGSYEQYF

v_call: TRBV27
d_call: TRBD2
clone_size: once
j_call: TRBJ2-1
cdr3_nt: TGTGCCAGCAGCCTACTAGCGGGGGGGCGTTATGAGCAGTTCTTC
cdr3_aa: CASSLLAGGRYEQFF

v_call: TRBV19
d_call: -
clone_size: -
j_call: TRBJ1-1
cdr3_nt: TGTGCCAGTAGCGATCTCGGGACACGAGATGAAGCTTTCTTT
cdr3_aa: CASSDLGTRDEAFF

v_call: TRBV5-6
d_call: TRBD2
clone_size: -
j_call: TRBJ2-4
cdr3_nt: TGTGCCAGCAGCTTCCGGCCTAGCGGGTTGTTGTTCATTCAGTACTTC
cdr3_aa: CASSFRPSGLLFIQYF

v_call: TRBV11-2
d_call: -
clone_size: -
j_call: TRBJ2-1
cdr3_nt: TGTGCCAGCAGCTTAGAACAGTACAATGAGCAGTTCTTC
cdr3_aa: CASSLEQYNEQFF

v_call: TRBV30
d_call: TRBD1
clone_size: -
j_call: TRBJ1-2
cdr3_nt: TGTGCCTGGGAAGGGGGCAGACAAAACTATGGCTACACCTTC
cdr3_aa: CAWEGGRQNYGYTF

v_call: TRBV23-1
d_call: TRBD2
clone_size: -
j_call: TRBJ2-5
cdr3_nt: TGCGCCAGCAGTCAATCGGAGCTAGCGGGCAAAGAGACCCAGTACTTC
cdr3_aa: CASSQSELAGKETQYF

v_call: TRBV6-5
d_call: -
clone_size: -
j_call: TRBJ1-5
cdr3_nt: TGTGCCAGCAGTTTCTCAGGGGAGGCCCAGCATTTT
cdr3_aa: CASSFSGEAQHF